These T cell receptor beta chains were read from a single sample in a study of T cells in Graves' hyperthyroidism and ophthalmopathy. TCRdb used MiXCR to reprocess the multiplex PCR reads, holding one entry per CDR3 protein. The table shows about 400,000 distinct CDR3 sequences, with approximately 14% occurring only once. The sample consisted of blood. All receptors derive from a young woman with Graves' hyperthyroidism. The conserved cysteine and the conserved F or W are not part of the CDR3 here. The order of the fields is clone size, V gene, J gene, CDR3 length, CDR3 protein. Clone size is shown for a subset of rows, as once, few, many or a class of expanded clone.

many,TRBV7-9,TRBJ2-3,10,ASSPSADTQY
many,TRBV29-1,TRBJ1-4,12,SVGLGATREKLF
NA,TRBV4-2,TRBJ2-7,11,ASSPSWAYEQY
many,TRBV28,TRBJ2-7,12,ASSLSNRPYEQY
many,TRBV10-1,TRBJ1-1,12,ASSLVQGLAEAF
many,TRBV18,TRBJ2-7,13,ASSPRRGSSYEQY
many,TRBV20-1,TRBJ2-1,14,SARAGTSGTDGEQF
many,TRBV28,TRBJ1-2,10,ASSWQDYGYT
few,TRBV9,TRBJ2-3,12,ASSVGGDSDTQY
many,TRBV12-3/TRBV12-4,TRBJ1-2,11,ASSLSLNYGYT
many,TRBV18,TRBJ2-5,11,ASSPRAQETQY
many,TRBV12-3/TRBV12-4,TRBJ2-1,13,ASSLREDSYNEQF
many,TRBV5-8,TRBJ1-2,13,ASSARDRRTYGYT
many,TRBV6-1,TRBJ2-7,11,ASSDHMRSEQY
few,TRBV28,TRBJ2-4,14,ASSFSRGVPQNIQY
NA,TRBV13,TRBJ1-1,12,ASSYSTERGGAF
NA,TRBV12-3/TRBV12-4,TRBJ2-3,9,ASSWMDTQY
NA,TRBV18,TRBJ2-2,13,ATREAGAPSGELF
many,TRBV20-1,TRBJ2-5,15,SARDLLYRTVGETQY
many,TRBV11-3,TRBJ2-1,12,ASSLAYPPGEQF
many,TRBV10-3,TRBJ2-5,12,AINDSPLRVTQY
few,TRBV9,TRBJ2-2,13,ASSVGGAGTGELF
many,TRBV6-1,TRBJ2-6,12,ASRSDSPGNVLT
few,TRBV19,TRBJ1-5,12,ASSHRGGLEAQH
many,TRBV5-6,TRBJ1-2,9,ASSILNGYT
NA,TRBV2,TRBJ2-3,12,ASSRDRDTDTQY